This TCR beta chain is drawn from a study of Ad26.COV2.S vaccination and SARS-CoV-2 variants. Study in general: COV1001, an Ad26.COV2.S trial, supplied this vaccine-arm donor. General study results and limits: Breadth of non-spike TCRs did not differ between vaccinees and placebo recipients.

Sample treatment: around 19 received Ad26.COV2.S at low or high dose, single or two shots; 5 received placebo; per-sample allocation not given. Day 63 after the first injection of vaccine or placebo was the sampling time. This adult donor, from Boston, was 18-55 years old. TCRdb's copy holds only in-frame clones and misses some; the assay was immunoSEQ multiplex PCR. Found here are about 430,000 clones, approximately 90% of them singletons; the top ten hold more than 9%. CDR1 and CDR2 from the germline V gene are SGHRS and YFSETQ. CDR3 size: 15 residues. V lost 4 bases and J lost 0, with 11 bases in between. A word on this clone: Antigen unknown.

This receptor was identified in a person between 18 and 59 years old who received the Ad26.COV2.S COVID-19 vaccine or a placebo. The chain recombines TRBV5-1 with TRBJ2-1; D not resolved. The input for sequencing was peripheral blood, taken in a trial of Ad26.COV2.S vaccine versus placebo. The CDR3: CASSGLSDSYNEQFF. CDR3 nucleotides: TGCGCCAGCAGCGGTTTGAGTGACTCCTACAATGAGCAGTTCTTC.